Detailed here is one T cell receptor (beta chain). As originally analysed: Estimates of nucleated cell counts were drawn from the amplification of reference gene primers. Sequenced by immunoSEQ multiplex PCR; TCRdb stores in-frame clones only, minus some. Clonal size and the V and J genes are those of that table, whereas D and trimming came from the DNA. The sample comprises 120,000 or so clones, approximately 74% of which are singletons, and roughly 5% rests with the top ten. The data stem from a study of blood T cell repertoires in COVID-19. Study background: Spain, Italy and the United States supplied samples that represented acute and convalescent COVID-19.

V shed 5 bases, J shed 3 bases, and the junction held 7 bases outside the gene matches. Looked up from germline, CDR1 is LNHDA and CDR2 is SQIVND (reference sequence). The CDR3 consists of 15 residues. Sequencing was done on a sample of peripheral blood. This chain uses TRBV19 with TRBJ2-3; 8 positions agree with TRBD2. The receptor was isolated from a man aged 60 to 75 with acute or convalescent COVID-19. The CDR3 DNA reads TGTGCCAGTAGTCTCTTGCTAGCGGGTACAGATACGCAGTATTTT. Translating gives CASSLLLAGTDTQYF.